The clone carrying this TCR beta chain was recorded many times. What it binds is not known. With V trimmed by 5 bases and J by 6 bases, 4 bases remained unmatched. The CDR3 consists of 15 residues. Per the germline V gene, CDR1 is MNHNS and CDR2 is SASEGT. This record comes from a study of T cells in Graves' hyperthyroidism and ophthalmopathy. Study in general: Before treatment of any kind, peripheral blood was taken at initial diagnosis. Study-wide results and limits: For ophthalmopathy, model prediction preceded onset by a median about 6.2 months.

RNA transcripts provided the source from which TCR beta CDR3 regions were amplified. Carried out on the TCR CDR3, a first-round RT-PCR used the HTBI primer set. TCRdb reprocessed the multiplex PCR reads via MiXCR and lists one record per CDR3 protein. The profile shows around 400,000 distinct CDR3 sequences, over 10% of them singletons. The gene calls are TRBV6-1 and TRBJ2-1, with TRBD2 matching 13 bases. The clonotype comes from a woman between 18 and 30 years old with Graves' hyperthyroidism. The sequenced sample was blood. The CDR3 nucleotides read TGTGCCAGCAGTCTGGGACTAGCGGGATCCAATGAGCAGTTCTTC. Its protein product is CASSLGLAGSNEQFF.